A selection of T cell receptor beta chains follows, all from one sample in a study of shared clonotypes between healthy human individuals. TCRdb keeps only in-frame clones here, not all; method: immunoSEQ multiplex PCR. The repertoire holds fewer than 650,000 clones, around 80% seen once, with roughly 13% in the top ten. Material: PBMCs. The receptors derive from a woman aged 40 to 50 in good health. Some clones in this sample may be carry-over from other donors' samples. Both conserved end residues are part of each CDR3. Fields, in order: clone size, J gene, D gene, V gene, CDR3 protein, CDR3 DNA. A D gene is named only where the DNA matches it firmly. The size of a clone is reported for some rows only, either as once, few or many, or as a class for expanded clones.

.	TRBJ2-1	TRBD1	TRBV27	CASRGTGSLNEQFF	TGTGCCAGCAGGGGGACAGGGTCCCTTAATGAGCAGTTCTTC
.	TRBJ2-7	TRBD1	TRBV6-5	CASSLRTGGAGEQYF	TGTGCCAGCAGCCTCCGGACAGGGGGCGCGGGAGAGCAGTACTTC
few	TRBJ1-2	.	TRBV28	CASSSPGLPYGYTF	TGTGCCAGCAGTTCGCCGGGACTCCCCTATGGCTACACCTTC
many	TRBJ1-1	.	TRBV19	CASFRGNTEAFF	TGTGCCAGTTTTCGAGGGAACACTGAAGCTTTCTTT
.	TRBJ2-7	TRBD2	TRBV28	CASRRGAGGDYEQYF	TGTGCCAGCAGGAGGGGAGCGGGAGGGGACTACGAGCAGTACTTC
.	TRBJ2-1	TRBD2	TRBV9	CASSASGLAGELGEQFF	TGTGCCAGCAGCGCCTCAGGTCTAGCGGGAGAGTTGGGTGAGCAGTTCTTC
.	TRBJ2-1	.	TRBV4-2	CASSQGRGTYNEQFF	TGTGCCAGCAGCCAAGGAAGGGGGACCTACAATGAGCAGTTCTTC
.	TRBJ2-7	.	TRBV28	CASSLLNPDYEQYF	TGTGCCAGCAGTCTTCTAAACCCGGACTACGAGCAGTACTTC
few	TRBJ1-1	TRBD1	TRBV27	CTSSLGTGWDTEAFF	TGTACCAGCAGTTTGGGGACAGGGTGGGACACTGAAGCTTTCTTT
.	TRBJ2-2	TRBD1	TRBV28	CASIGTANTGELFF	TGTGCCAGCATCGGGACAGCGAACACCGGGGAGCTGTTTTTT
.	TRBJ2-5	TRBD1	TRBV11-1	CASSWTGRETQYF	TGTGCCAGCAGCTGGACAGGGCGAGAGACCCAGTACTTC
.	TRBJ2-7	.	TRBV4-1	CASSQRGEQYF	TGCGCCAGCAGCCAAAGGGGAGAGCAGTACTTC
.	TRBJ2-7	.	TRBV27	CASSLGLEVYEQYF	TGTGCCAGCAGTTTGGGGCTAGAGGTCTACGAGCAGTACTTC
.	TRBJ1-5	.	TRBV27	CASSPWTSEGVNQPQHF	TGTGCCAGCAGTCCCTGGACATCAGAGGGGGTCAATCAGCCCCAGCATTTT
.	TRBJ2-7	.	TRBV15	CATSRDPGVPYF	TGTGCCACCAGCAGAGATCCGGGGGTGCCGTACTTC
.	TRBJ1-1	.	TRBV5-8	CASSLAFF	TGTGCCAGCAGCTTAGCTTTCTTT
.	TRBJ2-1	.	TRBV9	CASSVGRFSEQFF	TGTGCCAGCAGCGTAGGTAGGTTTAGTGAGCAGTTCTTC
.	TRBJ2-3	.	TRBV5-5	CASSWDRSTDTQYF	TGTGCCAGCAGCTGGGACCGATCCACAGATACGCAGTATTTT
.	TRBJ2-5	.	TRBV30	CAWSVWGQETQYF	TGTGCCTGGAGTGTTTGGGGGCAAGAGACCCAGTACTTC
few	TRBJ2-7	TRBD2	TRBV6-1	CASGTSGTYEQYF	TGTGCCAGCGGAACTAGCGGAACCTACGAGCAGTACTTC
.	TRBJ1-1	.	TRBV6-5	CASSYFQGTEAFF	TGTGCCAGCAGTTACTTTCAGGGCACTGAAGCTTTCTTT
.	TRBJ2-7	.	TRBV18	CASSPPLGGTYEQYF	TGTGCCAGCTCACCACCTCTGGGTGGGACCTACGAGCAGTACTTC
.	TRBJ2-3	TRBD2	TRBV2	CAVPAGVLTDTQYF	TGTGCCGTTCCAGCGGGAGTACTCACAGATACGCAGTATTTT
.	TRBJ2-7	.	TRBV6-5	CASSYREGPYEQYF	TGTGCCAGCAGTTACAGGGAAGGTCCCTACGAGCAGTACTTC
.	TRBJ1-2	.	TRBV4-3	CASSHPDRELYGYTF	TGCGCCAGCAGCCACCCGGATAGGGAACTCTATGGCTACACCTTC
.	TRBJ2-1	.	TRBV30	CAWRSDSYNEQFF	TGTGCCTGGAGGTCGGACTCATACAATGAGCAGTTCTTC
.	TRBJ1-2	.	TRBV30	CGYRDGNYCYTF	TGTGGGTACCGGGACGGTAACTATTGCTACACCTTC
.	TRBJ2-2	TRBD2	TRBV6-4	CASSDSAGEAGELFF	TGTGCCAGCAGTGACTCTGCGGGAGAAGCCGGGGAGCTGTTTTTT
.	TRBJ2-4	.	TRBV6-1	CATTMGANIQYF	TGTGCTACGACAATGGGTGCAAACATTCAGTACTTC
.	TRBJ1-2	.	TRBV10-2	CASSESTRSYGYTF	TGCGCCAGCAGTGAGTCGACTCGCTCCTATGGCTACACCTTC
.	TRBJ1-2	.	TRBV19	CASSIGTANYGYTF	TGTGCCAGTAGTATAGGGACGGCTAACTATGGCTACACCTTC
.	TRBJ1-4	.	TRBV5-1	CASSLGSTTNEKLFF	TGCGCCAGCAGCTTGGGGTCAACAACTAATGAAAAACTGTTTTTT
.	TRBJ1-2	TRBD1	TRBV28	CASSRQGAGGYTF	TGTGCCAGCAGCCGTCAGGGGGCCGGTGGCTACACCTTC
many	TRBJ2-1	TRBD1	TRBV5-1	CASSLVFGTGGQAEQFF	TGCGCCAGCAGCTTGGTGTTTGGGACAGGGGGTCAGGCTGAGCAGTTCTTC
many	TRBJ1-1	TRBD1	TRBV27	CASSRPGQGTEAFF	TGTGCCAGCAGCAGACCGGGACAGGGCACTGAAGCTTTCTTT
.	TRBJ2-2	.	TRBV5-1	CASSLVANSAGELFF	TGCGCCAGCAGCTTGGTTGCTAATTCGGCCGGGGAGCTGTTTTTT
.	TRBJ2-7	TRBD1	TRBV5-4	CASSLAGTGGFYEQYF	TGTGCCAGCAGCTTGGCCGGGACAGGGGGCTTCTACGAGCAGTACTTC
.	TRBJ2-3	TRBD2	TRBV7-7	CASSSRGGATDTQYF	TGTGCCAGCAGCTCTCGGGGGGGAGCCACAGATACGCAGTATTTT
many	TRBJ1-6	TRBD1	TRBV5-1	CASSRQGEGVNSPLHF	TGCGCCAGCAGCAGACAGGGAGAGGGGGTGAATTCACCCCTCCACTTT
.	TRBJ2-7	TRBD2	TRBV28	CASRGPSGMDWEQYF	TGTGCCAGCAGAGGCCCAAGCGGGATGGATTGGGAGCAGTACTTC
.	TRBJ2-1	.	TRBV5-1	CASSLGDYSSYNEQFF	TGCGCCAGCAGCTTGGGAGACTACAGCTCCTACAATGAGCAGTTCTTC
.	TRBJ1-1	.	TRBV6-5	CASSFVPRYTEAFF	TGTGCCAGCTCTTTCGTACCTCGGTACACTGAAGCTTTCTTT
.	TRBJ2-2	.	TRBV30	CAWSGGPRDTGELFF	TGTGCCTGGAGTGGAGGGCCCCGGGACACCGGGGAGCTGTTTTTT
many	TRBJ2-5	TRBD2	TRBV20-1	CSAGGEASQYF	TGCAGTGCTGGGGGGGAGGCCTCCCAGTACTTC
.	TRBJ1-1	.	TRBV11-2	CASSLEGGRTEAFF	TGTGCCAGCAGCTTAGAAGGGGGGCGTACTGAAGCTTTCTTT
.	TRBJ2-7	TRBD2	TRBV10-3	CASSYGRDSQYF	TGTGCCAGCAGTTACGGGAGGGACTCGCAGTACTTC
few	TRBJ2-7	.	TRBV6-1	CASRRTDYEQYF	TGTGCCAGCAGGAGGACAGATTACGAGCAGTACTTC
.	TRBJ2-3	.	TRBV25-1	CASNRRESDTQYF	TGTGCCAGCAATAGACGGGAGTCAGATACGCAGTATTTT
.	TRBJ1-4	.	TRBV27	CASSLSPGAGEKLFF	TGTGCCAGCAGTTTATCACCGGGGGCAGGTGAAAAACTGTTTTTT